The rows below give T cell receptor beta chains drawn from one sample of a study of T cell repertoires in cytomegalovirus infection. TCRdb reanalysed the reads using MiXCR and keeps one entry per CDR3 protein. The sample yields 200,000 to 300,000 distinct CDR3 sequences, about 12% seen once. Sequencing input: PBMCs. Receptors were obtained from a human donor in good health (CMV status not recorded). Some clones in this sample may be carry-over from other donors' samples. Each CDR3 is given with its conserved first and last residue. A D gene is named only where the DNA matches it firmly. Clone size is stated in some rows and not others, as once, few, many or a class when expanded.

CDR3nt | CDR3aa | abundance | v_gene | d_gene | j_gene
TGTGCCAGCAGTTTAAGGGGACAGGGCTATGAGACCCAGTACTTC | CASSLRGQGYETQYF | many | TRBV28 | TRBD1 | TRBJ2-5
TGTGCCATCAGTGCAACAGGGAACATGAACACTGAAGCTTTCTTT | CAISATGNMNTEAFF | many | TRBV10-3 | NA | TRBJ1-1
TGTGCCAGCAGCTTGAGGGGGGGCTACGAGCAGTACTTC | CASSLRGGYEQYF | many | TRBV5-4 | NA | TRBJ2-7
TGTGCCAGCAGTTTACAAGGGGACGGCCAAGAGACCCAGTACTTC | CASSLQGDGQETQYF | few | TRBV28 | NA | TRBJ2-5
TGTGCCAGCAGGAGGGGCACTGAAGCTTTCTTT | CASRRGTEAFF | many | TRBV28 | NA | TRBJ1-1
TGTGCCAGCAGTTCCGAGGGGCAGGCGATGAACACTGAAGCTTTCTTT | CASSSEGQAMNTEAFF | many | TRBV28 | NA | TRBJ1-1
TGTGCCCTGAGGACAGGGGGTATGAACACTGAAGCTTTCTTT | CALRTGGMNTEAFF | NA | TRBV6-2/TRBV6-3 | TRBD1 | TRBJ1-1
TGTGCCAGCAGCCTGATAAGAATGGGGGCCTCCTCTGCTTTCTTT | CASSLIRMGASSAFF | NA | TRBV14 | NA | TRBJ1-1
TGCGCCAGCAGCCAAGGTCTAGCGGGAACTCAGTACTTC | CASSQGLAGTQYF | many | TRBV4-3 | TRBD2 | TRBJ2-5
TGTGCCAGCAGCTTAGCGCGACAGGATGGCTACACCTTC | CASSLARQDGYTF | many | TRBV7-2 | NA | TRBJ1-2
TGTGCCAGCACCCCCGCGGGATGGGAGACCCAGTACTTC | CASTPAGWETQYF | NA | TRBV28 | NA | TRBJ2-5
TGTGCCAGTAGTCGGGACAGGGAACCCAATCAGCCCCAGCATTTT | CASSRDREPNQPQHF | many | TRBV19 | TRBD1 | TRBJ1-5
TGTGCCAGCAGCTCGGGACTGCGGGCCTCTGGGGCCAACGTCCTGACTTTC | CASSSGLRASGANVLTF | many | TRBV7-2 | NA | TRBJ2-6
TGTGCCAGCAGCTTAGAGGCCGGGAGGGCCGAAGTGCAGTACTTC | CASSLEAGRAEVQYF | NA | TRBV7-9 | TRBD2 | TRBJ2-7
TGTGCCAGCAGTCTAACCGGATCTTCGAACACTGAAGCTTTCTTT | CASSLTGSSNTEAFF | many | TRBV12-3/TRBV12-4 | NA | TRBJ1-1
TGCAGCGCCAGGACTGTCCTAGGCACAGATACGCAGTATTTT | CSARTVLGTDTQYF | few | TRBV29-1 | NA | TRBJ2-3
TGTGCCAGCCTCGATTATAGCAATCAGCCCCAGCATTTT | CASLDYSNQPQHF | many | TRBV28 | NA | TRBJ1-5
TGTGCCAGCAGTTTCTACAGGGAGGAGTCACCCCTCCACTTT | CASSFYREESPLHF | NA | TRBV28 | NA | TRBJ1-6